One T cell receptor (beta chain) is described in this entry. The sample originates from a study of technical replicates of blood from several donors. Germline CDR1 reads SGHRS; CDR2 reads YFSETQ. This CDR3 region has 14 residues. V shed 5 bases, J shed 4 bases, and the junction held 8 bases outside the gene matches. Assay used: immunoSEQ multiplex PCR; TCRdb lists only in-frame clones, some missing. The sample has 60,000 to 65,000 clones; approximately 86% are singletons. The V call is TRBV5-1, the J call TRBJ1-2; 7 bases are shared with TRBD1. This receptor was taken from a human donor in good health. Some clones in this sample may be carry-over from other donors' samples. Sequencing input: PBMCs. In DNA form, the CDR3 reads TGCGCCAGCAGTTTAGAGGGGGCAGGCTATGGCTACACCTTC. Its translation: CASSLEGAGYGYTF.